These 6 T cell receptor beta chains came from one sample sequenced in a study of T-cell memory formation after mild COVID-19. TCRdb passed the 5' RACE reads through MiXCR, listing each CDR3 protein once. Of around 320,000 distinct CDR3 sequences listed, 25% to 30% are singletons. Sequencing used PBMCs or a T cell subset sorted from them (not recorded which). The source of these receptors is an adult woman who had mild COVID-19 (a few samples of this study predate the infection). Cell type and time point are not known.

There are a few counts of this clonotype. The chain is built from TRBV12-3 or TRBV12-4 and TRBJ2-7; D unresolved. The germline V and J ends were trimmed by 6 bases and 0 bases, with 15 bases remaining between them. CDR3 length: 15 amino acids. This chain's CDR3 is CASSRAGAGSYEQYF. CDR3 DNA: TGTGCCAGCAGCAGAGCCGGAGCCGGCTCCTACGAGCAGTACTTC.

V usage is TRBV7-2 and J usage is TRBJ2-3, with D uncertain. The CDR3 covers 15 residues. V was clipped by 1 base and J by 2 bases, with 10 bases between them. Germline CDR1 SGHTA, CDR2 FQGNSA. The CDR3 is CASSLDDTYTDTQYF. CDR3 sequence (DNA): TGTGCCAGCAGCTTAGACGACACTTACACAGATACGCAGTATTTT.

The genes are TRBV19 and TRBJ2-3, with D possibly being TRBD2 (6 bases). V gave up 6 bases and J gave up 0 bases, with 16 bases separating them. Germline assignment: CDR1 LNHDA and CDR2 SQIVND (reference sequence). CDR3 length: 16 residues. In DNA form, the CDR3 reads TGTGCCAGTAGGGAGGGAGCGGGCACTAGCACAGATACGCAGTATTTT. It yields the protein CASREGAGTSTDTQYF. Supplemented by reference TRBV19 and TRBJ2-3, the full variable domain reads DGGITQSPKYLFRKEGQNVTLSCEQNLNHDAMYWYRQDPGQGLRLIYYSQIVNDFQKGDIAEGYSVSREKKESFPLTVTSAQKNPTAFYLCASREGAGTSTDTQYFGPGTRLTVL.

This clonotype was seen a handful of times. The chain links TRBV7-9 to TRBJ2-7, with TRBD2 as a possible D gene (6 bases). The V end was cut by 5 bases, the J end by 3 bases, with 14 bases between. This CDR3 contains 14 residues. Germline V gene sequence: CDR1 SEHNR, CDR2 FQNEAQ (reference sequence). The CDR3 coding sequence is TGTGCCAGCAGCCCCGGGACTGAAGTCTACGAGCAGTACTTC. This codes for CASSPGTEVYEQYF.

This rearrangement joins TRBV29-1 to TRBJ1-5; 8 nucleotides line up with TRBD1. V shed 6 bases, J shed 6 bases, and the junction held 7 bases outside the gene matches. The CDR3 runs to 13 residues. Per the germline V gene, CDR1 is SQVTM and CDR2 is ANQGSEA. CDR3 sequence (DNA): TGCAGCGTGACAACAGGGGGTGGTCAGCCCCAGCATTTT. This encodes CSVTTGGGQPQHF.

The chain recombines TRBV12-3 or TRBV12-4 with TRBJ2-7; D is ambiguous. Trimming stripped 0 bases from V and 3 bases from J, with 9 bases between. The length of the CDR3 is 14 residues. Here the CDR3 reads CASSLAQYLYEQYF. In DNA form, the CDR3 reads TGTGCCAGCAGTTTAGCGCAGTACCTCTACGAGCAGTACTTC.